The subject of this entry is one T cell receptor (beta chain). Libraries were prepared by immunoSEQ multiplex PCR; TCRdb keeps only in-frame clonotypes and omits some of them. The sample lists 110,000 or so clones, 84% occurring once. This sample stems from a study of blood T cell repertoires in COVID-19. The germline V gene has CDR1 MNHEY and CDR2 SVGEGT. This CDR3 has 15 amino acids. V shed 6 bases and J 4 bases; nucleotides not matched to a gene: 10. The chain recombines TRBV6-2 or TRBV6-3 with TRBJ1-1, with 8 nucleotides matching TRBD1. This receptor was taken from a woman in her fifties or sixties with acute or convalescent COVID-19. The material sequenced was peripheral blood. CDR3: CASSIPTGGTTEAFF. CDR3 nucleotide sequence: TGTGCCAGCAGCATTCCTACAGGGGGGACCACTGAAGCTTTCTTT.